What follows is one TCR beta chain and its context. The antigen is undetermined. Only in-frame clones appear in the TCRdb table, and some are missing; sequencing was by immunoSEQ multiplex PCR. The sample shows fewer than 150,000 clones, 92% of them seen only once. The sample originates from a study of T cell responses to AZD1222 COVID-19 vaccine. Study outcomes and limitations: Repertoires were sampled only after the peak T cell response.

The CDR3 has 13 amino acids. Unmatched junction bases numbered 7, after V lost 8 bases and J lost 5 bases. The chain combines TRBV12-3 or TRBV12-4 with TRBJ2-7; TRBD1 agrees at 9 bases. This clonotype was sampled from an adult who received the AZD1222 COVID-19 vaccine. The sample consisted of peripheral blood, taken 28 days after the second AZD1222 dose. The CDR3 coding sequence is TGTGCCAGCTGGTCGGACAGGGGCCACGAGCAGTACGTC. It translates to CASWSDRGHEQYV.